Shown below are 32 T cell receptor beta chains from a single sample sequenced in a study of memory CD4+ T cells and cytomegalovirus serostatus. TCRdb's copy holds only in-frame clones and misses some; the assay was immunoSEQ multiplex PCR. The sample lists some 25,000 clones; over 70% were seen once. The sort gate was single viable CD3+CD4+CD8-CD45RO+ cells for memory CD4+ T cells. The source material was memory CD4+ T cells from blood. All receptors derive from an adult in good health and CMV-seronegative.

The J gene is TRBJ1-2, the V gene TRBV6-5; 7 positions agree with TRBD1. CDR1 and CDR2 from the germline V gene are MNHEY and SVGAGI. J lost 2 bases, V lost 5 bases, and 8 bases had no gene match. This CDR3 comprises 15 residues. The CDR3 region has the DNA TGTGCCAGCAGTCGTGGCCTACAGGGGAACTATGGCTACACCTTC. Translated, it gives CASSRGLQGNYGYTF.

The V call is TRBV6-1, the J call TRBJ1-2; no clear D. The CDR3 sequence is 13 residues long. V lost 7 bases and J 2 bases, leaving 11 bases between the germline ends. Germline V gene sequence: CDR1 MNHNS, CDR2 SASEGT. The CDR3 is CASTGVWNYGYTF. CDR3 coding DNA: TGTGCCAGCACCGGGGTTTGGAACTATGGCTACACCTTC.

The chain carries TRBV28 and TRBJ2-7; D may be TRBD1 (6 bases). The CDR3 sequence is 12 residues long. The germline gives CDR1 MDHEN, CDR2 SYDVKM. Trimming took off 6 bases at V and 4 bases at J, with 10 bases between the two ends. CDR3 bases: TGTGCCAGCAGACAGGGTTGGTACGAGCAGTACTTC. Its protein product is CASRQGWYEQYF.

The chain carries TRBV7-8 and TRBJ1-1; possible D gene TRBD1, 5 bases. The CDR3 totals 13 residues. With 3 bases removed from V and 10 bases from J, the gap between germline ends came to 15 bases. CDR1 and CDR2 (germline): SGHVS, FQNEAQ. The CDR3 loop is CASSFVAGQRAFF. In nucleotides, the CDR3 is TGTGCCAGCAGCTTTGTGGCAGGGCAGAGAGCTTTCTTT.

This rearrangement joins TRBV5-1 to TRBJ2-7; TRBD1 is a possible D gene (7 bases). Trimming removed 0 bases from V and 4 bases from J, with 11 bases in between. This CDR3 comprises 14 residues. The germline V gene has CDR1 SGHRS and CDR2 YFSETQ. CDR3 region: CASSLATGRYEQYF. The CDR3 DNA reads TGCGCCAGCAGCTTGGCGACAGGGAGGTACGAGCAGTACTTC.

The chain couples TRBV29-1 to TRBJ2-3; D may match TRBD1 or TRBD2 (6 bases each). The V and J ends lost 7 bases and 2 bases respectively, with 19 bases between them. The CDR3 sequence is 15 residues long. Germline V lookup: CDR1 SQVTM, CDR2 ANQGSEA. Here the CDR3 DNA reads TGCAGCGCTGGAGGGACGACAGGCTACACAGATACGCAGTATTTT. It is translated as CSAGGTTGYTDTQYF.

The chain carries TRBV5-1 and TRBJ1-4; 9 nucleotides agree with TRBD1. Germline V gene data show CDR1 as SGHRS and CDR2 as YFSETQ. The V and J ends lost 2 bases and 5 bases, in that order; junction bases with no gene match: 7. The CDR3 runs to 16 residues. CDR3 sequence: CASSLLPGQGNEKLFF. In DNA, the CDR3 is TGCGCCAGCAGCTTACTCCCGGGACAGGGAAATGAAAAACTGTTTTTT.

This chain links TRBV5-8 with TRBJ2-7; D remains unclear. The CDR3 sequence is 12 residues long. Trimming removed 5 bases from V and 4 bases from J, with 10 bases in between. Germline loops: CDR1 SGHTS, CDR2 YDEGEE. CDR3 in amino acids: CASSLEGYEQYF. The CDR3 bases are TGTGCCAGCAGTCTTGAAGGGTACGAGCAGTACTTC.

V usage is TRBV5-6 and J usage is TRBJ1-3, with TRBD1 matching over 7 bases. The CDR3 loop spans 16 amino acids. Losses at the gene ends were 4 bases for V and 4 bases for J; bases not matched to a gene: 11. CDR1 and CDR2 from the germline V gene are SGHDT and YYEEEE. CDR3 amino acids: CASSGPLDRAGNTIYF. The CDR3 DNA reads TGTGCCAGCAGCGGTCCCCTTGACAGGGCAGGAAACACCATATATTTT. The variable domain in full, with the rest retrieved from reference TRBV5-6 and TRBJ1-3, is DAGVTQSPTHLIKTRGQQVTLRCSPKSGHDTVSWYQQALGQGPQFIFQYYEEEERQRGNFPDRFSGHQFPNYSSELNVNALLLGDSALYLCASSGPLDRAGNTIYFGEGSWLTVV.

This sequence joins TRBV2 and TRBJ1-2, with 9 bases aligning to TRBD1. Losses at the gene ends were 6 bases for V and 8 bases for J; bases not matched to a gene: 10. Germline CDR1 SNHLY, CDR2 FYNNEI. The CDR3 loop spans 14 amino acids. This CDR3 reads CASRPGQGIYGYTF. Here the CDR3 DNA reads TGTGCCAGCAGGCCGGGACAGGGAATTTACGGCTACACCTTC.

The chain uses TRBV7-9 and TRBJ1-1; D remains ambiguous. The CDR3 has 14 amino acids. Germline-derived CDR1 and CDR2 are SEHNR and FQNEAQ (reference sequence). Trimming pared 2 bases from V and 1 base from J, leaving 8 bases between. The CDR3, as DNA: TGTGCCAGCAGCTTAAATAGCGGGAACACTGAAGCTTTCTTT. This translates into CASSLNSGNTEAFF.

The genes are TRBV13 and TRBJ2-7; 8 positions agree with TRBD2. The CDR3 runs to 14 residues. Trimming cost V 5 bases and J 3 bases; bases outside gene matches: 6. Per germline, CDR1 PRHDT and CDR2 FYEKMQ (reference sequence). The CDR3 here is CASSGVAGGYEQYF. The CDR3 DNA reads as TGTGCCAGCAGCGGAGTGGCGGGAGGCTACGAGCAGTACTTC.

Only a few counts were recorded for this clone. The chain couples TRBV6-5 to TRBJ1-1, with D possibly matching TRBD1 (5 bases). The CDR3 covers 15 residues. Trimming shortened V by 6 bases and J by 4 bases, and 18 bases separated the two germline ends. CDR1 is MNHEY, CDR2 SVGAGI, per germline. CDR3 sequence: CASSHGGRVSTEAFF. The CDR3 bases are TGTGCCAGCAGCCACGGGGGGAGAGTCTCCACTGAAGCTTTCTTT.

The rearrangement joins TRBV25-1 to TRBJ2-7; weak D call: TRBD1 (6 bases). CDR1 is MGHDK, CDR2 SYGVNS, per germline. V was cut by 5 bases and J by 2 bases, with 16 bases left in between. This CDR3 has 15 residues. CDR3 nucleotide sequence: TGTGCCAGCAGTAAACCGGCAGGGGCGGCCTACGAGCAGTACTTC. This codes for CASSKPAGAAYEQYF.

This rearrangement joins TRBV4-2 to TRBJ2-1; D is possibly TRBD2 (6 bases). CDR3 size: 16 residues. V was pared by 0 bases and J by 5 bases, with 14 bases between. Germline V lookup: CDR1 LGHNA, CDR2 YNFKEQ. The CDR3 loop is CASSQDWLATNNEQFF. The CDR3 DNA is TGTGCCAGCAGCCAAGATTGGCTAGCGACCAACAATGAGCAGTTCTTC.

The CDR3 protein is CASTTGENSPLHF. DNA of the CDR3: TGTGCCAGTACTACGGGGGAGAATTCACCCCTCCACTTT. The chain combines TRBV19 with TRBJ1-6; tentative D call: TRBD1 (5 bases). The germline CDR1 and CDR2 sequences are LNHDA and SQIVND (reference sequence). Between the trimmed V and J ends, which lost 7 bases and 7 bases, there was a span of 11 bases. This CDR3 spans 13 amino acids.

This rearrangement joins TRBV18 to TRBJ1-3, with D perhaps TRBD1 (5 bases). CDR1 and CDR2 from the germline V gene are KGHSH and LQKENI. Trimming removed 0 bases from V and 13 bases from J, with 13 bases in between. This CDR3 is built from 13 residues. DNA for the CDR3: TGTGCCAGCTCACCACCGTCGGGGCCACCTATATATTTT. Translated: CASSPPSGPPIYF. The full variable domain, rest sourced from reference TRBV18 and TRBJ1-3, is NAGVMQNPRHLVRRRGQEARLRCSPMKGHSHVYWYRQLPEEGLKFMVYLQKENIIDESGMPKERFSAEFPKEGPSILRIQQVVRGDSAAYFCASSPPSGPPIYFGEGSWLTVV.

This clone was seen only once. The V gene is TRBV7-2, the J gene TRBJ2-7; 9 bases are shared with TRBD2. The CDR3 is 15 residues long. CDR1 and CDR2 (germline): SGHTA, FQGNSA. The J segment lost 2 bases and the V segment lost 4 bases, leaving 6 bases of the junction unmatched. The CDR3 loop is CASSYSGGDTYEQYF. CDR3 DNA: TGTGCCAGCAGCTATAGCGGGGGTGATACCTACGAGCAGTACTTC. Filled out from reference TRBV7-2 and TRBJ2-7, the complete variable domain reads GAGVSQSPSNKVTEKGKDVELRCDPISGHTALYWYRQSLGQGLEFLIYFQGNSAPDKSGLPSDRFSAERTGGSVSTLTIQRTQQEDSAVYLCASSYSGGDTYEQYFGPGTRLTVT.

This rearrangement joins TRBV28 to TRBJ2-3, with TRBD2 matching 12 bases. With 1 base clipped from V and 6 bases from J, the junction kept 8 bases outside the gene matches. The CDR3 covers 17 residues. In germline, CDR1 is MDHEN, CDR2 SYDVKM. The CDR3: CASSLLGLAGGRDTQYF. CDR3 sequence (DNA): TGTGCCAGCAGTTTATTAGGTCTAGCGGGAGGGCGGGATACGCAGTATTTT. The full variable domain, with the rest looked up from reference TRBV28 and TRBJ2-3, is DVKVTQSSRYLVKRTGEKVFLECVQDMDHENMFWYRQDPGLGLRLIYFSYDVKMKEKGDIPEGYSVSREKKERFSLILESASTNQTSMYLCASSLLGLAGGRDTQYFGPGTRLTVL.

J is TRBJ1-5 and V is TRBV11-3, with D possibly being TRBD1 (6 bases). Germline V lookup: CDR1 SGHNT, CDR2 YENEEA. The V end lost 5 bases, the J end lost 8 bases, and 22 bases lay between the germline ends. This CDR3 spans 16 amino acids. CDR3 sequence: CASSLGRQASGEPQHF. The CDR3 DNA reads TGTGCCAGCAGCCTGGGTCGACAGGCCTCCGGGGAGCCCCAGCATTTT.

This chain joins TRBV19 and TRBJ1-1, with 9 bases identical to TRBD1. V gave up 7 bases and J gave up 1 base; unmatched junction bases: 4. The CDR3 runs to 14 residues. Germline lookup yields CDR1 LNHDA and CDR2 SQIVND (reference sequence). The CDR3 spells CASTPGQGNTEAFF. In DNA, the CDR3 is TGTGCCAGTACCCCGGGACAGGGGAACACTGAAGCTTTCTTT.

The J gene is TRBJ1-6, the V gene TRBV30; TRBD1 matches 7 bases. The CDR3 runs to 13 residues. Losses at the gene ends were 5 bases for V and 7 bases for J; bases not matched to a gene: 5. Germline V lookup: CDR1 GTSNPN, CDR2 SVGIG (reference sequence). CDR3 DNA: TGTGCCTGGCAGGGACAGAGAAATTCACCCCTCCACTTT. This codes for CAWQGQRNSPLHF.

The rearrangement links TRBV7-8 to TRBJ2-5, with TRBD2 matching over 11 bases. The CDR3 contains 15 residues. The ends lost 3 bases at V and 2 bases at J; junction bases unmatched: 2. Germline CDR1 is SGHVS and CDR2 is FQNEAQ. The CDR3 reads CASSLGTSGQETQYF. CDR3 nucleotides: TGTGCCAGCAGCTTGGGGACTAGCGGTCAAGAGACCCAGTACTTC.

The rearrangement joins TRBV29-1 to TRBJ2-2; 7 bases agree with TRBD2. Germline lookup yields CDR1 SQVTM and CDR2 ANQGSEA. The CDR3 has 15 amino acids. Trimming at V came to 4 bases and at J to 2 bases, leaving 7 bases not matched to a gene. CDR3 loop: CSVVGGAANTGELFF. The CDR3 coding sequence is TGCAGCGTTGTGGGAGGGGCAGCAAACACCGGGGAGCTGTTTTTT.

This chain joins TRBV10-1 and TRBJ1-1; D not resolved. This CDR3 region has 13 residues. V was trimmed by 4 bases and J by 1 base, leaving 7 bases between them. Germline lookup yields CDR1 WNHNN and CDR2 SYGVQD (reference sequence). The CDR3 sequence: CASSGTSNTEAFF. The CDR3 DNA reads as TGCGCCAGCAGTGGGACGTCGAACACTGAAGCTTTCTTT.

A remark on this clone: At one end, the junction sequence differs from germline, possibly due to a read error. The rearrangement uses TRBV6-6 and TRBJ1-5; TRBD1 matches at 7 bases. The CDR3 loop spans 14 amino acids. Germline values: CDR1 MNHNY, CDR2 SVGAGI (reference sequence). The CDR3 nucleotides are TGTGCCAGCATCCGCCGGCAGGGGGAAGGTACCCGAGATTTT. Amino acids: CASIRRQGEGTRDF.

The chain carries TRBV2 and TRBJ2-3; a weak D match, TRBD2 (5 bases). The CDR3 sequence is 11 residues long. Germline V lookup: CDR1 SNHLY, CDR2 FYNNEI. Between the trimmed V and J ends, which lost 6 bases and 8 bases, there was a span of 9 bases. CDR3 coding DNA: TGTGCCAGCAGCCCCGAGGGTACGCAGTATTTT. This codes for CASSPEGTQYF. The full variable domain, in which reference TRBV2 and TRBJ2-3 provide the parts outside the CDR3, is EPEVTQTPSHQVTQMGQEVILRCVPISNHLYFYWYRQILGQKVEFLVSFYNNEISEKSEIFDDQFSVERPDGSNFTLKIRSTKLEDSAMYFCASSPEGTQYFGPGTRLTVL.

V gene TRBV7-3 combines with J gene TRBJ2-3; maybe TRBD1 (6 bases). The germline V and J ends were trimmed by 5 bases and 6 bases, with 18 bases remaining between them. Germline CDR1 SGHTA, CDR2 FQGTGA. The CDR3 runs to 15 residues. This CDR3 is CASSGTGTPWDTQYF. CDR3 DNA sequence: TGTGCCAGCAGCGGCACCGGGACACCCTGGGATACGCAGTATTTT.

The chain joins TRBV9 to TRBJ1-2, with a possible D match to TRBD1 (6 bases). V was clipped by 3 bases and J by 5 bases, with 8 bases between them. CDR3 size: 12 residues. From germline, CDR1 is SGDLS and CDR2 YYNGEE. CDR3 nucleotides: TGTGCCAGCAGCGAGGGGGGGTATGGCTACACCTTC. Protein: CASSEGGYGYTF.

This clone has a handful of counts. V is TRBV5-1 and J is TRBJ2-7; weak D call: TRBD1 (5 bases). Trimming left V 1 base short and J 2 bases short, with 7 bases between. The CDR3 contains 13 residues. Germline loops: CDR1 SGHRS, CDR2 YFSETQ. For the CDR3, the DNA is TGCGCCAGCAGCTTGATAGGGGCCTACGAGCAGTACTTC. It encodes CASSLIGAYEQYF.

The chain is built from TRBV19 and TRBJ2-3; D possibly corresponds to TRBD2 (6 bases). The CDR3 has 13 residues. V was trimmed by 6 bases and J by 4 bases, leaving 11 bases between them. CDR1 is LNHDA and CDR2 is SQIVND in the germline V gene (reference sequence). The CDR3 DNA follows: TGTGCCAGTAGCGGGAGCAGGGCAGATACGCAGTATTTT. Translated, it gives CASSGSRADTQYF.

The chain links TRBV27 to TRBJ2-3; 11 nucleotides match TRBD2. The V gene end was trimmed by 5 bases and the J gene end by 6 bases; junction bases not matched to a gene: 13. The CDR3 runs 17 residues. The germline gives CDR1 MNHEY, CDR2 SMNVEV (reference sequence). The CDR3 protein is CASSLDIAGGLSDTQYF. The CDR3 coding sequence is TGTGCCAGCAGTCTCGACATAGCGGGGGGGCTTTCGGATACGCAGTATTTT.